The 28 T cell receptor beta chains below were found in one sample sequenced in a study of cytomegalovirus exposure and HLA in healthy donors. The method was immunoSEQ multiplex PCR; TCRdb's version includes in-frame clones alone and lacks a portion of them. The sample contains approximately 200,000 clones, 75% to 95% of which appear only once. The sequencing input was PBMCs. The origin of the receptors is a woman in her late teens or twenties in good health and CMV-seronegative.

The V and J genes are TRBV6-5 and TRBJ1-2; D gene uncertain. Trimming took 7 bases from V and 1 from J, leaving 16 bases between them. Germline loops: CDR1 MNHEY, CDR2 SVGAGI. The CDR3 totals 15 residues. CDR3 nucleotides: TGTGCCAGCATGCTTTACCCAGACTTTAACTATGGCTACACCTTC. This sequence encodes CASMLYPDFNYGYTF.

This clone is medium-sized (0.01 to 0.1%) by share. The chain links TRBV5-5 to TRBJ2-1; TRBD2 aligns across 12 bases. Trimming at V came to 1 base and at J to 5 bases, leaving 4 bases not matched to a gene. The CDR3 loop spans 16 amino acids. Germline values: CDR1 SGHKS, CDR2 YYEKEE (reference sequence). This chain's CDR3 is CASSLPRLAGDNEQFF. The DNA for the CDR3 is TGTGCCAGCAGCTTGCCCCGACTAGCGGGAGACAATGAGCAGTTCTTC.

CDR3 sequence (DNA): TGTGCCAGCAGCCCAGGACAGGGGGGCGGGGAGCAGTACTTC. This codes for CASSPGQGGGEQYF. The V and J genes are TRBV7-4 and TRBJ2-7, with 10 nucleotides matching TRBD1. J was trimmed by 7 bases and V by 5 bases; bases with no gene match: 8. The CDR3 covers 14 residues. Germline V lookup: CDR1 SGHVT, CDR2 SQSDAQ.

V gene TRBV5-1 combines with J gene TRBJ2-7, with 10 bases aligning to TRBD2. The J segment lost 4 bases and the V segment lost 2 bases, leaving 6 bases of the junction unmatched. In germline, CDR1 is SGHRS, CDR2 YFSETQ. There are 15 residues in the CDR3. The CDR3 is CASSLSAGGPYEQYF. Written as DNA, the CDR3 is TGCGCCAGCAGCTTATCAGCGGGAGGGCCTTACGAGCAGTACTTC.

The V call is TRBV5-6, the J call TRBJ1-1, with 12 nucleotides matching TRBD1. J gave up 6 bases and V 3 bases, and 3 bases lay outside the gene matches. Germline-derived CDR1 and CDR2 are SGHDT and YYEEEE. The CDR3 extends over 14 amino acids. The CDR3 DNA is TGTGCCAGCAGCTGGGACAGGGGGCTCTCTGAAGCTTTCTTT. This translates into CASSWDRGLSEAFF. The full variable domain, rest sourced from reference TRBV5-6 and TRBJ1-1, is DAGVTQSPTHLIKTRGQQVTLRCSPKSGHDTVSWYQQALGQGPQFIFQYYEEEERQRGNFPDRFSGHQFPNYSSELNVNALLLGDSALYLCASSWDRGLSEAFFGQGTRLTVV.

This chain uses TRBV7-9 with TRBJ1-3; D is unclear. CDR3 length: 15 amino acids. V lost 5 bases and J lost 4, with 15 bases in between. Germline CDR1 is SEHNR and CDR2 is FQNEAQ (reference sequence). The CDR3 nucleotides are TGTGCCAGCAGCCCTGAGGCCCTGGAAGGAAACACCATATATTTT. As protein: CASSPEALEGNTIYF. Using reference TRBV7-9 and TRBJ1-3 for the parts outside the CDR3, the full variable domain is DTGVSQNPRHKITKRGQNVTFRCDPISEHNRLYWYRQTLGQGPEFLTYFQNEAQLEKSRLLSDRFSAERPKGSFSTLEIQRTEQGDSAMYLCASSPEALEGNTIYFGEGSWLTVV.

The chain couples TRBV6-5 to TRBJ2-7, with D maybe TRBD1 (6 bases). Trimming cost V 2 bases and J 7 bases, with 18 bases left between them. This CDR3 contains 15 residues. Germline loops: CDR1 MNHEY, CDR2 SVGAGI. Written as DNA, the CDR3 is TGTGCCAGCAGTTACCTCCGGCCGACTACAGGGGAGCAGTACTTC. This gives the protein CASSYLRPTTGEQYF.

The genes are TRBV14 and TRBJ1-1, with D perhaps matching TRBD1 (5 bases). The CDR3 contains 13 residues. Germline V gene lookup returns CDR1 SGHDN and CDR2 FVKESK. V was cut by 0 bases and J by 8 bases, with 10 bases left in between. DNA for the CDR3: TGTGCCAGCAGCCAAGATCCACGGGGGGAAGCTTTCTTT. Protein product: CASSQDPRGEAFF.

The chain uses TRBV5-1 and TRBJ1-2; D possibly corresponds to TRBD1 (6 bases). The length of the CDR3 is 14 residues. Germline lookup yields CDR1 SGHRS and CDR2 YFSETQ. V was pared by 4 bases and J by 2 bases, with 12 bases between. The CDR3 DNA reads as TGCGCCAGCAGCCCGAGAACAGGGAACTATGGCTACACCTTC. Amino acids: CASSPRTGNYGYTF.

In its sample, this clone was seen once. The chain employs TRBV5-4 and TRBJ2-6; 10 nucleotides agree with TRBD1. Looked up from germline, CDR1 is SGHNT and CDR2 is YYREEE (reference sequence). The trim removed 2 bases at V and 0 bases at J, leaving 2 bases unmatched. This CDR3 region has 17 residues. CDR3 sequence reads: CASSFRQGASGANVLTF. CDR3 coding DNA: TGTGCCAGCAGCTTTCGACAGGGGGCCTCTGGGGCCAACGTCCTGACTTTC.

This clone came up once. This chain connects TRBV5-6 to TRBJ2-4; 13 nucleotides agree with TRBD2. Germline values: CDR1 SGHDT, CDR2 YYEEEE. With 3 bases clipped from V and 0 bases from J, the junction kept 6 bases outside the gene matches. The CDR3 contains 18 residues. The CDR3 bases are TGTGCCAGCAGCTGGACTAGCGGGAGCCTTCTAGCCAAAAACATTCAGTACTTC. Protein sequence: CASSWTSGSLLAKNIQYF.

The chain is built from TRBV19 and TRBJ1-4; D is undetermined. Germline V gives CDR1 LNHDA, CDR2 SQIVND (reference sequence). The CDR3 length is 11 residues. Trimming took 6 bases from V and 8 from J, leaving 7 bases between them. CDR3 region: CASSLREKLFF. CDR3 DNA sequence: TGTGCCAGTAGCCTGCGAGAAAAACTGTTTTTT.

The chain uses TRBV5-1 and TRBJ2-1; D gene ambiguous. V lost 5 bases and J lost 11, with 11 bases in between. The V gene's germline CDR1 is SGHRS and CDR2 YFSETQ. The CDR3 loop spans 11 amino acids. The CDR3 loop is CASRSALKQFF. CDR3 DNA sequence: TGCGCCAGCAGAAGTGCCCTAAAGCAGTTCTTC.

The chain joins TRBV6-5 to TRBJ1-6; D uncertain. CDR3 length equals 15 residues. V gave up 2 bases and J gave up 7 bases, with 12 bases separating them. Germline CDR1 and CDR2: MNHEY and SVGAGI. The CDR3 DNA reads TGTGCCAGCAGTTACGCGGAGACGGTCAATTCACCCCTCCACTTT. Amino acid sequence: CASSYAETVNSPLHF.

CDR3 in DNA: TGTGCCAGCAGCTTAGCGCTAGCGAATGAGCAGTTCTTC. It encodes CASSLALANEQFF. The chain has TRBV7-8 and TRBJ2-1; possibly TRBD2 for D (6 bases). This CDR3 spans 13 amino acids. The V and J ends lost 0 bases and 7 bases respectively, with 7 bases between them. Germline V gene sequence: CDR1 SGHVS, CDR2 FQNEAQ.

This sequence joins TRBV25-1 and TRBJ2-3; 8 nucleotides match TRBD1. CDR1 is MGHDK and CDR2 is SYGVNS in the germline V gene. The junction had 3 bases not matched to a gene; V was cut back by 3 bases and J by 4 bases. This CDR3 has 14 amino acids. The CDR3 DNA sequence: TGTGCCAGCAGTGACAACAGGGGGGCAGATACGCAGTATTTT. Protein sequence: CASSDNRGADTQYF.

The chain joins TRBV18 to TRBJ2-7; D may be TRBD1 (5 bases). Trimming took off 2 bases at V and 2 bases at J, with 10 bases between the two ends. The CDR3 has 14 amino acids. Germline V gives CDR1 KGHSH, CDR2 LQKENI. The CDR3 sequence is CASSPSDRAYEQYF. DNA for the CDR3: TGTGCCAGCTCACCATCAGACAGAGCCTACGAGCAGTACTTC.

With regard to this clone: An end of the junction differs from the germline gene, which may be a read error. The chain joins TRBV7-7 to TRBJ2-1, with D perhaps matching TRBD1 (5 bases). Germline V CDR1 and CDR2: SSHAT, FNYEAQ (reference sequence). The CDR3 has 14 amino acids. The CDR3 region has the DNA TGTGCTAGCAGCTTAGGCAGGGTTAGTAATGAGCAGTTCTTC. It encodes CASSLGRVSNEQFF.

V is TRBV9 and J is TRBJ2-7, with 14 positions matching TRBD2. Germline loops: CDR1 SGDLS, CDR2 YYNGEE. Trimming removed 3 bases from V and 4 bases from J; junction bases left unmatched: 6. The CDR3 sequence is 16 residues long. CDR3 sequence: CASSAGLAGVEYEQYF. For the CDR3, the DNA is TGTGCCAGCAGCGCGGGACTAGCGGGAGTGGAGTACGAGCAGTACTTC.

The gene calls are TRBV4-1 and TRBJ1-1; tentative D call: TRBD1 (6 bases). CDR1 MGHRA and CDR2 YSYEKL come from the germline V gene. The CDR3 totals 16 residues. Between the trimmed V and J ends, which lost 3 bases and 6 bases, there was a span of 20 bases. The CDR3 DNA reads TGCGCCAGCAGCCACAGACCCAACACAGGGAGACCTGAAGCTTTCTTT. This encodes CASSHRPNTGRPEAFF.

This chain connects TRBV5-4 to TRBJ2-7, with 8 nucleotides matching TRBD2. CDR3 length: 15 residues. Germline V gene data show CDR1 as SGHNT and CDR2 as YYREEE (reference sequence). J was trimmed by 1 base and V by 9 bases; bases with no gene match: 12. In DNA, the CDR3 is TGTGCCACCACCCCCGCGGGGGGAGCGTCCTACGAGCAGTACTTC. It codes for CATTPAGGASYEQYF.

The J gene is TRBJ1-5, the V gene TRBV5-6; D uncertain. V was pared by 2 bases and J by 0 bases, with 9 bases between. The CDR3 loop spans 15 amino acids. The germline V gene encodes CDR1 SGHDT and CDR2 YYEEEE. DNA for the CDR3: TGTGCCAGCAGCTTATGGCATTATAGCAATCAGCCCCAGCATTTT. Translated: CASSLWHYSNQPQHF.

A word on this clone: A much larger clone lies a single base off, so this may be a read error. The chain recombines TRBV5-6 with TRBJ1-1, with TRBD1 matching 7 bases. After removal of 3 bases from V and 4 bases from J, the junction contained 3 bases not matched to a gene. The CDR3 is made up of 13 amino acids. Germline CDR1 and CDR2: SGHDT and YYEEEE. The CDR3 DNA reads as TGTGCCAGCAGCTACCCAGGGGGCACTGAAGCTTTCTTT. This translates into CASSYPGGTEAFF. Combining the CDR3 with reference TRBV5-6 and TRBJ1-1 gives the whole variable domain DAGVTQSPTHLIKTRGQQVTLRCSPKSGHDTVSWYQQALGQGPQFIFQYYEEEERQRGNFPDRFSGHQFPNYSSELNVNALLLGDSALYLCASSYPGGTEAFFGQGTRLTVV.

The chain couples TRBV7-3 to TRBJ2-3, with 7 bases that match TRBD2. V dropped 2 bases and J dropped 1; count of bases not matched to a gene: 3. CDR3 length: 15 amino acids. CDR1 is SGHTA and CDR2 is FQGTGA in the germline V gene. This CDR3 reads CASSLLAGGTDTQYF. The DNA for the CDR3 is TGTGCCAGCAGCTTACTCGCGGGAGGCACAGATACGCAGTATTTT.

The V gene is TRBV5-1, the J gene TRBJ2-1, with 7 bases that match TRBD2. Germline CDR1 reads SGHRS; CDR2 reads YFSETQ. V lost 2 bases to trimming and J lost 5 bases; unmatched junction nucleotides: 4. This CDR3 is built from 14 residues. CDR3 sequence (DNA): TGCGCCAGCAGCTTAGGGCTAGCGGACAATGAGCAGTTCTTC. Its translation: CASSLGLADNEQFF. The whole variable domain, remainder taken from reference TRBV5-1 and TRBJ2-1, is KAGVTQTPRYLIKTRGQQVTLSCSPISGHRSVSWYQQTPGQGLQFLFEYFSETQRNKGNFPGRFSGRQFSNSRSEMNVSTLELGDSALYLCASSLGLADNEQFFGPGTRLTVL.

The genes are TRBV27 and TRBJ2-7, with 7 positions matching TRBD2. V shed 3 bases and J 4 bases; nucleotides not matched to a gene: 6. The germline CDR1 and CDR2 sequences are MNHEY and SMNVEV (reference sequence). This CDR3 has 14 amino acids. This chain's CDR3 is CASSLGGRPYEQYF. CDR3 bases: TGTGCCAGCAGTTTGGGGGGGAGACCTTACGAGCAGTACTTC.

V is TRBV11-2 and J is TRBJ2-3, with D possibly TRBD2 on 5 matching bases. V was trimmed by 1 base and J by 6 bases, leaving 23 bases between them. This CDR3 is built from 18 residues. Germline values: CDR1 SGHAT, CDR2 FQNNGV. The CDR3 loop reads CASSLGVVTSGWRDTQYF. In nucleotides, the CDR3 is TGTGCCAGCAGCTTAGGCGTAGTAACATCGGGATGGAGGGATACGCAGTATTTT.

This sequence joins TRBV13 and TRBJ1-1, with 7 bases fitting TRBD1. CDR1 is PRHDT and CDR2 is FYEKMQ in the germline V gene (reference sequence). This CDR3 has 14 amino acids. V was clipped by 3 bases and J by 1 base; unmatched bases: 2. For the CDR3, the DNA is TGTGCCAGCAGCTTCGACAGGGCGAACACTGAAGCTTTCTTT. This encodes CASSFDRANTEAFF.